This TCR beta chain derives from a study of blood T cell repertoires in COVID-19. Data came from immunoSEQ multiplex PCR; TCRdb stores just in-frame clones and leaves some out. There are approximately 670,000 clones in the sample; 70% to 90% occur only once, and roughly 0.25% lies in the top ten. V shed 9 bases, J shed 1 base, and the junction held 7 bases outside the gene matches. The CDR3 sequence is 15 residues long. The germline CDR1 and CDR2 sequences are WNHNN and SYGVQD (reference sequence). The chain employs TRBV10-1 and TRBJ1-1; the match to TRBD1 covers 11 bases. This clonotype was obtained from a woman aged 18-35 years with acute or convalescent COVID-19. Sequenced: peripheral blood. In DNA, the CDR3 is TGCGCCAGTTGGACAGGGGGCGAGAGGAACACTGAAGCTTTCTTT. Translating gives CASWTGGERNTEAFF.